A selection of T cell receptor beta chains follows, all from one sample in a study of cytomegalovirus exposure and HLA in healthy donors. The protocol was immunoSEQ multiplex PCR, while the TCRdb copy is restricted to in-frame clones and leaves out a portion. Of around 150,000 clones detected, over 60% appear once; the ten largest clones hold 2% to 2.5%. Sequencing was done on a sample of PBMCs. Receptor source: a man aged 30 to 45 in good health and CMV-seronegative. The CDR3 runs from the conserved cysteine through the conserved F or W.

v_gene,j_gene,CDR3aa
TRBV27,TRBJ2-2,CASSFMVARSGELFF
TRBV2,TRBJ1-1,CASVTLQASTEAFF
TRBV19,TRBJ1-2,CASRAGGYTF
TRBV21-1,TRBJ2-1,CASSNRDRGKGPGNNEQFF
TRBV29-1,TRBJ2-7,CSVEPPGLAGDRSYEQYF
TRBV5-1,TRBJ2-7,CASSPGGGREHEQYF
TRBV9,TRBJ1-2,CASSRGGANYGYTF
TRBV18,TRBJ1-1,CASSPAENTEAFF
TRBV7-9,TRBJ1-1,CASSPWTGPMNTEAFF
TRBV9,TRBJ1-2,CASSPQGRELGYTF
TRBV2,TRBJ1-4,CASSSQINEKLFF
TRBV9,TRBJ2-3,CASSVLGEESDTQYF
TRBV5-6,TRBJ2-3,CASSALAEPEFGTDTQYF
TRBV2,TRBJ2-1,CASSEDELSYNEQFF
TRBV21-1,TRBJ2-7,CASSKGGYEQYF
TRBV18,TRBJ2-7,CASSPRATYEQYF
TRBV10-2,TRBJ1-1,CASSGGTAEAFF
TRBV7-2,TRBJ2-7,CASSLGGQGLYEQYF
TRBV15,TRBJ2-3,CATSSKREGTDTQYF
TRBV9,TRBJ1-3,CASSGGGADRYF
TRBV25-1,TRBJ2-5,CASRTGASETQYF
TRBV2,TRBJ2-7,CASSERAGGIYEQYF
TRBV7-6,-,CASSPWDSSYEQYF